There are a few counts of the clone carrying this T cell receptor (beta chain). What it binds is not known. It was RNA transcripts that yielded the amplified TCR beta CDR3 regions. Researchers ran a first-round RT-PCR on the TCR CDR3 using the HTBI primer set. TCRdb re-called the multiplex PCR reads through MiXCR, storing one row per CDR3 protein. The data show about 590,000 distinct CDR3 sequences, with 14% seen just once and approximately 6.4% held by the top ten. Trimming pared 0 bases from V and 1 base from J, leaving 12 bases between. CDR1 is WNHNN and CDR2 is SYGVQD in the germline V gene (reference sequence). The CDR3 spans 16 residues. The data originate from a study of T cells in Graves' hyperthyroidism and ophthalmopathy. For the study at large: Prior to any treatment, at the point of initial diagnosis, peripheral blood was collected. Whole-study findings and limits: Also found in blood were most expanded thyroid clonotypes above 0.001. Model-based prediction identified ophthalmopathy a median approximately 6.2 months prior to its onset.

The receptor comes from a woman aged 18 to 35 with Graves' ophthalmopathy. The chain joins TRBV10-1 to TRBJ1-1; D ambiguous. The specimen sequenced was blood. For the CDR3, the DNA is TGCGCCAGCAGTGAGTCGATCTCCATAAAGAACACTGAAGCTTTCTTT. The encoded protein is CASSESISIKNTEAFF.